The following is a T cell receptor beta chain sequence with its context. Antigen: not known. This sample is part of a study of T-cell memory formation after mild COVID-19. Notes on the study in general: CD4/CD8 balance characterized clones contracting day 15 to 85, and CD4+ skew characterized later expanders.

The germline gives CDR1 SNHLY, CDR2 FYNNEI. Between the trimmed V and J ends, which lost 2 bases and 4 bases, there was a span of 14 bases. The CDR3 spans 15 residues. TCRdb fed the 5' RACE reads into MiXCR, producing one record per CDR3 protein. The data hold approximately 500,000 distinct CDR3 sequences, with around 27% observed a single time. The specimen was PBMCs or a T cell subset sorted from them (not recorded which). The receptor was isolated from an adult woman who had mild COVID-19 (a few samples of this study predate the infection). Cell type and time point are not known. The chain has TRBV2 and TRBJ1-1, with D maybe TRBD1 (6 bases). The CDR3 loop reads CASSERAGVGTEAFF. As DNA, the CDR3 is TGTGCCAGCAGTGAAAGGGCAGGGGTTGGCACTGAAGCTTTCTTT.